This TCR beta chain stems from a study of cytomegalovirus exposure and HLA in healthy donors. Study details: A subsequent analysis stated that the 120 or so validation repertoires were run on the same platform as the roughly 670 first-cohort repertoires.

Data came from immunoSEQ multiplex PCR; TCRdb stores just in-frame clones and leaves some out. Among 160,000 or so clones listed, 84% were seen once. Trimming took 4 bases from V and 0 from J, leaving 12 bases between them. This CDR3 is built from 16 residues. The germline CDR1 and CDR2 sequences are SGHTA and FQGNSA. The rearrangement joins TRBV7-2 to TRBJ2-2, with D possibly TRBD2 on 6 matching bases. The sequenced sample was PBMCs. The sequence was collected from a man aged 25-45 years in good health and CMV-seropositive. The DNA for the CDR3 is TGTGCCAGCAGCTCCCGTCGGGAGTCGAACACCGGGGAGCTGTTTTTT. It encodes CASSSRRESNTGELFF. Supplemented by reference TRBV7-2 and TRBJ2-2, the full variable domain reads GAGVSQSPSNKVTEKGKDVELRCDPISGHTALYWYRQSLGQGLEFLIYFQGNSAPDKSGLPSDRFSAERTGGSVSTLTIQRTQQEDSAVYLCASSSRRESNTGELFFGEGSRLTVL.